This T cell receptor (beta chain) came from a study of breast tumors, draining lymph nodes, adjacent tissues. General observations from the study: Tumor repertoires ranked between lymph nodes and nontumor tissue in diversity, with V and J gene preferences. Data fit most tumor T cells coming from lymph node, expanding in tumor.

The table lists this clonotype with a count of one. What it binds is not known. TCRdb passed the multiplex PCR reads through MiXCR, listing each CDR3 protein once. The table shows roughly 100,000 distinct CDR3 sequences, with less than 40% occurring only once. The lymph nodes were axillary draining lymph nodes from breast cancer patients. CDR3 length: 14 residues. CDR1 SNHLY and CDR2 FYNNEI come from the germline V gene. Trimming took off 4 bases at V and 0 bases at J, with 7 bases between the two ends. The sequenced sample was axillary lymph node tissue. The V gene is TRBV2, the J gene TRBJ1-3, with D unresolved. The TCR comes from a female donor with breast cancer. Some clones in this sample may be carry-over from other donors' samples. In nucleotides, the CDR3 is TGTGCCAGCAGTGTGGATGGCTCTGGAAACACCATATATTTT. It codes for CASSVDGSGNTIYF.